This TCR beta chain was sequenced during a study of T cells in Graves' hyperthyroidism and ophthalmopathy. Study results and caveats: Ophthalmopathy was model-predicted a median around seven months pre-onset.

The study defined stable Graves' hyperthyroidism as no ophthalmopathy progression within 18 months. Newly diagnosed hyperthyroidism, duration under 2 months, in patients aged 18 to 65. Fresh peripheral blood, roughly 9.8 ml of it, supplied the PBMCs. RNA transcripts provided the source from which TCR beta CDR3 regions were amplified. HTBI primers drove first-round RT-PCR of the TCR CDR3. In TCRdb, the multiplex PCR reads were re-called with MiXCR into one record per CDR3 protein. The sample has 300,000 to 350,000 distinct CDR3 sequences, about 20% seen once. This clonotype has just a few counts. Its matching antigen is unknown. Germline CDR1 SNHLY, CDR2 FYNNEI. V lost 7 bases, J lost 8 bases, and 14 bases lay in between. This CDR3 contains 12 residues.

V is TRBV2 and J is TRBJ1-2; D gene uncertain. This receptor was obtained from a woman between 50 and 59 years old with Graves' hyperthyroidism. Input material: blood. CDR3: CASTNSLGGYTF. The CDR3 DNA reads TGTGCCAGCACTAATAGTCTCGGCGGCTACACCTTC.